This T cell receptor beta chain comes out of a study of graft-versus-host responses after intestinal transplantation. CDR1 is MNHNS and CDR2 is SASEGT in the germline V gene. The CDR3 loop spans 13 amino acids. V lost 4 bases and J lost 5, with 11 bases in between. Sequencing used immunoSEQ multiplex PCR; TCRdb keeps in-frame clones, though not all of them. Of some 46,000 clones listed, over 85% were seen once; the top ten hold about 1.4%. The specimen comprised PBMCs, sampled about 11 months after intestinal transplant. The TCR was taken from a human patient who received an intestinal transplant, so some T cells may come from the graft donor. The J gene is TRBJ2-5, the V gene TRBV6-1, with D hard to call. This CDR3 reads CASSGPTWETQYF. The CDR3, as DNA: TGTGCCAGCAGTGGCCCTACATGGGAGACCCAGTACTTC.